The next 5 T cell receptor beta chains were all read from a single sample in a study of T-cell reconstitution after alpha-beta-depleted transplantation in children. The TCRbeta library was prepared with unique molecular identifiers. TCRdb fed the PCR reads into MiXCR, producing one record per CDR3 protein. The sample consists of approximately 130,000 distinct CDR3 sequences, 9.5% to 10% of them appearing once. Sequencing used PBMCs, mostly from graft donor cells, obtained 180 days after TCRalphabeta/CD19-depleted stem cell transplant. The receptors originated from a girl under three years old who had a stem cell transplant for combined immunodeficiency, so the T cells may come from the graft donor.

In this sample, this clonotype turned up a few times. The CDR3 coding sequence is TGTGCCAGCAGTTTAAAGGATTACAATGAGCAGTTCTTC. Translated: CASSLKDYNEQFF. The rearrangement uses TRBV12-3 or TRBV12-4 and TRBJ2-1, with D unresolved. The CDR3 totals 13 residues. V was clipped by 2 bases and J by 4 bases, with 6 bases between them.

The chain has TRBV20-1 and TRBJ2-5; possibly TRBD1 or TRBD2 for D (6 bases each). V gave up 5 bases and J gave up 5 bases, with 24 bases separating them. The CDR3 sequence is 16 residues long. Looked up from germline, CDR1 is DFQATT and CDR2 is SNEGSKA (reference sequence). Here the CDR3 reads CSAGTGQPMGLETQYF. CDR3 nucleotides: TGCAGTGCTGGGACCGGACAGCCCATGGGACTGGAGACCCAGTACTTC.

The chain couples TRBV29-1 to TRBJ2-3, with D possibly being TRBD1 (5 bases). The CDR3 runs to 13 residues. The V end lost 4 bases, the J end lost 4 bases, and 12 bases lay between the germline ends. Per germline, CDR1 SQVTM and CDR2 ANQGSEA. This chain's CDR3 is CSVGGLRADTQYF. CDR3 DNA: TGCAGCGTTGGTGGCCTCAGGGCAGATACGCAGTATTTT.

This clonotype was picked up a small number of times. The chain joins TRBV18 to TRBJ2-1; perhaps TRBD2 as D (7 bases). The CDR3 totals 21 residues. Germline CDR1 reads KGHSH; CDR2 reads LQKENI. V was cut by 3 bases and J by 4 bases, with 31 bases left in between. CDR3 coding DNA: TGTGCCAGCTCACCCCTAAGGGGGGGGGGCCTAAGTTTCAGGCCTTACAATGAGCAGTTCTTC. This sequence encodes CASSPLRGGGLSFRPYNEQFF. The complete variable domain, with remaining parts taken from reference TRBV18 and TRBJ2-1, reads NAGVMQNPRHLVRRRGQEARLRCSPMKGHSHVYWYRQLPEEGLKFMVYLQKENIIDESGMPKERFSAEFPKEGPSILRIQQVVRGDSAAYFCASSPLRGGGLSFRPYNEQFFGPGTRLTVL.

This clonotype was seen only a few times. This chain links TRBV28 with TRBJ2-7, with 12 positions matching TRBD1. This CDR3 comprises 16 residues. V lost 5 bases to trimming and J lost 5 bases; unmatched junction nucleotides: 10. Per germline, CDR1 MDHEN and CDR2 SYDVKM. In nucleotides, the CDR3 is TGTGCCAGCAGTAATCCGGGACAGGGGGCGAGGGACGAGCAGTACTTC. Its translation: CASSNPGQGARDEQYF.